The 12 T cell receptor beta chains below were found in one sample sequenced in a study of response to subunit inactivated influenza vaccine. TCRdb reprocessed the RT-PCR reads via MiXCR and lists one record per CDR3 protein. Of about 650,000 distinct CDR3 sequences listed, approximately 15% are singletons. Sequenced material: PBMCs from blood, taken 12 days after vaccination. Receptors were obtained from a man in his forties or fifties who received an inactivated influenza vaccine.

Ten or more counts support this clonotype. Here the CDR3 DNA reads TGTGCCAGCAAACGGTGGGCAGCTGACTACGAGCAGTACTTC. This gives the protein CASKRWAADYEQYF. This rearrangement joins TRBV28 to TRBJ2-7; D uncertain. The V end lost 7 bases, the J end lost 3 bases, and 16 bases lay between the germline ends. This CDR3 has 14 amino acids. Per the germline V gene, CDR1 is MDHEN and CDR2 is SYDVKM.

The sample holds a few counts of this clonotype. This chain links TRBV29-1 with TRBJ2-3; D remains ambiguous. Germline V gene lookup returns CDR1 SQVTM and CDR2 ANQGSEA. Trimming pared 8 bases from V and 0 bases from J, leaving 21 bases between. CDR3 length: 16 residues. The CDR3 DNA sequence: TGCAGCTCCAGATGGTTGGCCACGGATAGCACAGATACGCAGTATTTT. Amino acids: CSSRWLATDSTDTQYF.

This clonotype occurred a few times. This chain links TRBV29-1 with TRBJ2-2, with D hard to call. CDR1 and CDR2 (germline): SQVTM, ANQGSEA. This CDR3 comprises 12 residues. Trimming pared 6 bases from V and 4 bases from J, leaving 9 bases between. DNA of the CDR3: TGCAGCGTAGGTATTGTCACCGGGGAGCTGTTTTTT. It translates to CSVGIVTGELFF.

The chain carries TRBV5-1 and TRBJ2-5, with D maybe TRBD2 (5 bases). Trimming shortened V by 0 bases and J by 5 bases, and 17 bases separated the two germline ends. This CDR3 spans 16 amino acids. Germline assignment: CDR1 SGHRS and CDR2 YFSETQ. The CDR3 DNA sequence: TGCGCCAGCAGCTTGGGAGGGTTCCTGGTCCCTGAGACCCAGTACTTC. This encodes CASSLGGFLVPETQYF.

This chain's CDR3 is CASSFGQGGDEQYF. In nucleotides, the CDR3 is TGTGCCAGCAGCTTCGGGCAGGGAGGGGACGAGCAGTACTTC. V and J are TRBV5-6 and TRBJ2-7, with 7 bases lining up with TRBD2. After removal of 2 bases from V and 5 bases from J, the junction contained 7 bases not matched to a gene. Germline V gene data show CDR1 as SGHDT and CDR2 as YYEEEE. The CDR3 covers 14 residues.

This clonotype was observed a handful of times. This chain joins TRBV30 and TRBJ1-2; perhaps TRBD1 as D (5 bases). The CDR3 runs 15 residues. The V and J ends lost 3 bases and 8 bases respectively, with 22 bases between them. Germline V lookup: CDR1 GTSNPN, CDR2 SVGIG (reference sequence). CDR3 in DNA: TGTGCCTGGAGCGACCCCCCGGGGGTGCGAGGAGGCTACACCTTC. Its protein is CAWSDPPGVRGGYTF. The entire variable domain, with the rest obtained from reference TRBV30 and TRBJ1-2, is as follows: SQTIHQWPATLVQPVGSPLSLECTVEGTSNPNLYWYRQAAGRGLQLLFYSVGIGQISSEVPQNLSASRPQDRQFILSSKKLLLSDSGFYLCAWSDPPGVRGGYTFGSGTRLTVV.

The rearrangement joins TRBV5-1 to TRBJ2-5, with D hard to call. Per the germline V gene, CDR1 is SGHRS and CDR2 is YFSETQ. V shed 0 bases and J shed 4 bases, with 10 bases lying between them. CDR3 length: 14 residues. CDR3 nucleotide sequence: TGCGCCAGCAGCTTGGATCACCCCCGAGAGACCCAGTACTTC. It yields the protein CASSLDHPRETQYF.

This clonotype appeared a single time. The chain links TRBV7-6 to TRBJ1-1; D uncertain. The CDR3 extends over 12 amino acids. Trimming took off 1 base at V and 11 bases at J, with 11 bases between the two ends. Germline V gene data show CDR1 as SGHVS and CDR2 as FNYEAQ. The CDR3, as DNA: TGTGCCAGCAGCTTAGTCCCCCCGGCGGCTTTCTTT. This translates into CASSLVPPAAFF.

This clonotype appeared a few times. This CDR3 is CASSLGRKNRGTQYF. DNA for the CDR3: TGTGCCAGCAGTTTAGGCCGCAAAAACCGCGGTACGCAGTATTTT. V usage is TRBV12-3 or TRBV12-4 and J usage is TRBJ2-3, with D unresolved. Between the trimmed V and J ends, which lost 1 base and 8 bases, there was a span of 16 bases. The CDR3 is made up of 15 amino acids.

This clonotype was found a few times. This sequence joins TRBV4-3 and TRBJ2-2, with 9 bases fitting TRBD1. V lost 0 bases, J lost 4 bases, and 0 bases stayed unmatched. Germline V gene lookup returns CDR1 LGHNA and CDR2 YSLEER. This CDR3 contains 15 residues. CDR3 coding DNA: TGCGCCAGCAGCCAAGAGGGACAGGGCACCGGGGAGCTGTTTTTT. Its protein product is CASSQEGQGTGELFF.

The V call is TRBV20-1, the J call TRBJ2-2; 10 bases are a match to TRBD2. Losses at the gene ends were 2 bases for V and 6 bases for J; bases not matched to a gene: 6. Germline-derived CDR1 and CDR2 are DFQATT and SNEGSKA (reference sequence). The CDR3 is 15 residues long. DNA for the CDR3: TGCAGTGCTAGAACAGCGGGAGGGCCTTCCGGGGAGCTGTTTTTT. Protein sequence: CSARTAGGPSGELFF.

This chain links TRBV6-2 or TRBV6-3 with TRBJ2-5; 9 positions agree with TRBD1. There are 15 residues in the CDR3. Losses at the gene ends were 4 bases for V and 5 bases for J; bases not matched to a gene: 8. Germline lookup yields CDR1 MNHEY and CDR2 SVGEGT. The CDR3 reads CASSLSTGGFETQYF. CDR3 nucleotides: TGTGCCAGCAGTTTGTCAACAGGGGGCTTCGAGACCCAGTACTTC.